This T cell receptor (beta chain) was captured by sequencing in a study of PD-L1 blockade in urothelial cancer. Clones were read by immunoSEQ multiplex PCR, and TCRdb kept only the in-frame ones, dropping some. The table records about 16,000 clones, approximately 89% of them present only once. V dropped 1 base and J dropped 3 bases, with 3 bases sitting between them. The CDR3 contains 12 residues. Per germline, CDR1 MGHRA and CDR2 YSYEKL. Time point given: pretreatment peripheral blood. The TCR comes from a man between 65 and 85 years old with urothelial cancer. The source was PBMCs, collected around atezolizumab (anti-PD-L1) treatment. The chain carries TRBV4-1 and TRBJ1-1; D unclear. The CDR3 region is CASSQGDTEAFF. The CDR3 nucleotides read TGCGCCAGCAGCCAAGGCGACACTGAAGCTTTCTTT.